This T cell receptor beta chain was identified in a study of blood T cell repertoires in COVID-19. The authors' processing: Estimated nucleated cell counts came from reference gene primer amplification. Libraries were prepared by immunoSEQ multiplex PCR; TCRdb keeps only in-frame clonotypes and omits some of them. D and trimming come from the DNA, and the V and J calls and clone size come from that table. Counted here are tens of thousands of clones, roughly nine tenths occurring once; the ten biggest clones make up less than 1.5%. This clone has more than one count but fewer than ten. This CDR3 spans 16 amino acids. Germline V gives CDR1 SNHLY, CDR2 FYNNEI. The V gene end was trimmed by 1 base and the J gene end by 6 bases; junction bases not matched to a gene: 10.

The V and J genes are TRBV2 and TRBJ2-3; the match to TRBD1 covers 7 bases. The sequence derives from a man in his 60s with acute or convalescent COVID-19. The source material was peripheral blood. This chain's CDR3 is CASSEEPGGVRDTQYF. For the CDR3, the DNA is TGTGCCAGCAGTGAAGAACCAGGGGGAGTTAGGGATACGCAGTATTTT.